This T cell receptor delta chain came from a study of gamma-delta T cells after stem cell transplantation. Germline CDR1 and CDR2: TSWWSYY and QGS. CDR3 length equals 24 residues. The V and J ends lost 0 bases and 0 bases, in that order; junction bases with no gene match: 18. TCRdb re-called the RT-PCR reads through CATT. In the table there are roughly 10,000 delta-chain clones, around two fifths of which are singletons. Sequences were obtained from gamma-delta T cells. This chain joins TRDV1 and TRDJ3, with 9 bases that match TRDD3. The clonotype was recovered from a human donor. It is not recorded whose cells these are; they may come from a transplant donor. The CDR3 DNA follows: TGTGCTCTTGGGGAACTCCTCTACGCAAATACTGGGGGACCGGGCTCCTGGGACACCCGACAGATGTTTTTC. Protein sequence: CALGELLYANTGGPGSWDTRQMFF.